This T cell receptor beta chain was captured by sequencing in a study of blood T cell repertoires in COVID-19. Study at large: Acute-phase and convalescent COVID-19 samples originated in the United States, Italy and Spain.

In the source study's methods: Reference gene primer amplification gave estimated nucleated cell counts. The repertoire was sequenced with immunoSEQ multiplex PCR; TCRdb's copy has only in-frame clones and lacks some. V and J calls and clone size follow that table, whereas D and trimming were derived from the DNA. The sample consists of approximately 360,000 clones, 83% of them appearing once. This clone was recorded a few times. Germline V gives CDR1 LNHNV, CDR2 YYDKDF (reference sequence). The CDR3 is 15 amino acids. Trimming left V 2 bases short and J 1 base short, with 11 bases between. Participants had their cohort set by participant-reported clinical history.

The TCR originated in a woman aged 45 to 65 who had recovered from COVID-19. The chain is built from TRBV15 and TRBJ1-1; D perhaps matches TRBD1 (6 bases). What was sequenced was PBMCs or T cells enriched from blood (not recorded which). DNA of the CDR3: TGTGCCACCAGCAGACCAGACAGGTCGAACACTGAAGCTTTCTTT. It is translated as CATSRPDRSNTEAFF.